This record covers a single TCR beta chain. Antigen specificity is unknown. These data originate in a study of shared clonotypes between healthy human individuals. Execution of the assay was at deep level. The assay was immunoSEQ multiplex PCR, and TCRdb's table has in-frame clones only and misses some. The profile covers about 1.9 million clones, with 80% to 95% appearing a single time and 1.5% to 2% taken by the ten largest. Selected positively for CCR7 and CD45RO-negative, naive CD8 cells excluded terminally differentiated effector memory CD45RA+ cells. The ends were cut back, 7 bases at V and 3 bases at J, with 11 bases in the middle. CDR3 size: 13 residues. From germline, CDR1 is SGHRS and CDR2 YFSETQ. Findings and caveats of the study: Sharing of clonotypes among donors was expected to vary with sequencing depth.

The sequencing input was naive CD8+ T cells from PBMCs. This receptor was identified in a man between 18 and 35 years old in good health. Some clones in this sample may be carry-over from other donors' samples. The chain links TRBV5-1 to TRBJ2-1, with D possibly TRBD2 on 7 matching bases. The CDR3 spells CASWGGGYNEQFF. CDR3 bases: TGCGCCAGCTGGGGAGGGGGCTACAATGAGCAGTTCTTC.